This T cell receptor (beta chain) was sequenced during a study of T cell changes during pregnancy in multiple sclerosis. Some clones are missing from TCRdb's copy, which holds only in-frame ones; the method was immunoSEQ multiplex PCR. The sample comprises about 87,000 clones, 80% to 95% of which are singletons, and 1.3% to 1.5% rests with the top ten. CDR1 and CDR2 (germline): SGHVS, FNYEAQ. V was pared by 4 bases and J by 3 bases, with 8 bases between. CDR3 length equals 13 residues. The clonotype originates from a female donor in good health, enrolled as a control in a pregnancy study. This specimen was peripheral blood, taken in the third trimester of pregnancy. The V gene is TRBV7-6, the J gene TRBJ2-3, with D possibly TRBD1 on 5 matching bases. The CDR3 DNA reads TGTGCCAGCAGCTCCCGACAGACAGATACGCAGTATTTT. Amino acids: CASSSRQTDTQYF.